The 2 T cell receptor beta chains listed next were all sequenced from one sample in a study of tumor and adjacent non-tumor tissue in lung cancer. A modified ARM-PCR protocol with three rounds of nested PCR amplified TCRbeta. TCRdb re-derived calls from the multiplex PCR reads in MiXCR, one entry per CDR3 protein. The sample has some 120,000 distinct CDR3 sequences, 55% to 75% seen once. RNA was extracted from bulk tissue without any cell sorting. The sequencing input was lung tumor tissue. These receptors were taken from a young man with non-small cell lung cancer.

The V call is TRBV5-6, the J call TRBJ2-7, with a possible D match to TRBD1 (5 bases). CDR3 length equals 14 residues. Germline CDR1 SGHDT, CDR2 YYEEEE. Between the trimmed V and J ends, which lost 7 bases and 2 bases, there was a span of 16 bases. For the CDR3, the DNA is TGTGCCAGCTCCCGCCCCCAGGGTACCTACGAGCAGTACTTC. This codes for CASSRPQGTYEQYF.

This clonotype has at least ten counts. This chain links TRBV4-1 with TRBJ2-1; no firm D call. Germline CDR1 and CDR2: MGHRA and YSYEKL. The V gene lost 3 bases and the J gene lost 7 bases, with 13 bases spanning the gap. The CDR3 contains 14 residues. The CDR3 DNA reads TGCGCCAGCAGCCACACCCCAACAGATAATGAGCAGTTCTTC. Residues: CASSHTPTDNEQFF.